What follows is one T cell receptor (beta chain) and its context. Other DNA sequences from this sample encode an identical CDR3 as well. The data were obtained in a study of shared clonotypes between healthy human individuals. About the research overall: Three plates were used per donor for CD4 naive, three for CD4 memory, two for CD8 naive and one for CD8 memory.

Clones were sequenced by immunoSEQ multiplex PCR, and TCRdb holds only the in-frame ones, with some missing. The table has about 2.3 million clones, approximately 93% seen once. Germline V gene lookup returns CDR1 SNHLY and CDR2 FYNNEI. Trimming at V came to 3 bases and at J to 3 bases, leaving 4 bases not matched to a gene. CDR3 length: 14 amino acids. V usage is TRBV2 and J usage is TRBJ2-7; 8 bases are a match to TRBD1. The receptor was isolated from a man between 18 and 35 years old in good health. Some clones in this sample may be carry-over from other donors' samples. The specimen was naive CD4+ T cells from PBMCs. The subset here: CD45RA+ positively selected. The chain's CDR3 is CASSDQGTGYEQYF. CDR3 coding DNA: TGTGCCAGCAGTGACCAGGGGACAGGCTACGAGCAGTACTTC.